The rows below give T cell receptor beta chains drawn from one sample of a study of OX40 agonist ivuxolimab in advanced cancers. This table comes from immunoSEQ multiplex PCR, and its TCRdb copy is limited to in-frame clones, with some not included. The sample records roughly 48,000 clones, about 86% being singletons. Sequences were derived from CD4+ or CD8+ T cells sorted from blood, sampled in a trial of the OX40 agonist ivuxolimab. Source of these receptors: an adult with an advanced solid tumor such as melanoma, head and neck, liver or kidney cancer. Each CDR3 is given with its conserved first and last residue. The D gene is left open where the match is weak. The size field is filled for only some rows; it gives once, few, many or a size class.

CDR3 protein,CDR3 DNA,clone size,V gene,J gene,D gene
CASSYSIALENTEAFF,TGTGCCAGCAGTTACTCGATCGCACTAGAGAACACTGAAGCTTTCTTT,.,TRBV6-6,TRBJ1-1,.
CASSPLPPPDTQYF,TGTGCCAGTAGTCCCCTACCCCCCCCCGATACGCAGTATTTT,.,TRBV19,TRBJ2-3,.
CASSHAIVATNEKLFF,TGCGCCAGCAGCCATGCTATCGTTGCAACTAATGAAAAACTGTTTTTT,.,TRBV4-3,TRBJ1-4,.
CASSHRDRVQETQYF,TGTGCCAGCAGCCACCGGGACAGGGTCCAAGAGACCCAGTACTTC,once,TRBV7-6,TRBJ2-5,TRBD1
CASSSLGVKSGYTF,TGTGCCAGCAGTTCGTTGGGGGTGAAAAGTGGCTACACCTTC,.,TRBV27,TRBJ1-2,.
CASSPRGVSYNEQFF,TGTGCCAGCAGCCCCAGAGGGGTCTCCTACAATGAGCAGTTCTTC,.,TRBV14,TRBJ2-1,.
CASSPRDSSYEQYF,TGTGCCAGCAGTCCCCGGGACAGTTCCTACGAGCAGTACTTC,.,TRBV27,TRBJ2-7,TRBD1
CASSLEGGRPDTQYF,TGTGCCAGCAGCTTAGAGGGCGGGAGGCCAGATACGCAGTATTTT,.,TRBV7-2,TRBJ2-3,TRBD2
CASSQGPGINSPLHF,TGCGCCAGCAGCCAGGGGCCCGGCATTAATTCACCCCTCCACTTT,few,TRBV4-1,TRBJ1-6,.
CASSLDPAGTNTGELFF,TGTGCCAGCAGCTTAGACCCAGCGGGGACGAACACCGGGGAGCTGTTTTTT,.,TRBV11-2,TRBJ2-2,TRBD2
CASSSPTDTDTQYF,TGTGCCAGCAGCTCTCCGACCGACACAGATACGCAGTATTTT,.,TRBV13,TRBJ2-3,.
CASTGRELKNTEAFF,TGTGCCAGCACCGGCCGGGAGCTAAAGAACACTGAAGCTTTCTTT,.,TRBV7-9,TRBJ1-1,.
CASTETGATEAFF,TGTGCCAGTACCGAGACAGGGGCCACTGAAGCTTTCTTT,.,TRBV19,TRBJ1-1,TRBD1
CASSWGQTSEQYF,TGTGCCAGCAGTTGGGGACAAACCAGCGAGCAGTACTTC,.,TRBV27,TRBJ2-7,.
CASSQEGRSNQPQHF,TGCGCCAGCAGCCAAGAGGGTCGAAGCAATCAGCCCCAGCATTTT,.,TRBV4-1,TRBJ1-5,.
CASSGTASMNTEAFF,TGTGCCAGCAGCGGGACAGCTTCTATGAACACTGAAGCTTTCTTT,.,TRBV5-6,TRBJ1-1,TRBD1
CASSLSGPGNEQFF,TGTGCCAGCAGCTTAAGCGGGCCGGGGAATGAGCAGTTCTTC,.,TRBV7-3,TRBJ2-1,.
CASSLSATPYTEAFF,TGTGCCAGCAGTTTATCCGCTACCCCTTACACTGAAGCTTTCTTT,few,TRBV27,TRBJ1-1,.
CASSPGTDPYNEQFF,TGTGCCAGCAGTCCCGGGACAGATCCCTACAATGAGCAGTTCTTC,.,TRBV27,TRBJ2-1,TRBD1
CASSLVLVGNEQFF,TGTGCCAGCAGTTTGGTCTTAGTGGGCAATGAGCAGTTCTTC,.,TRBV27,TRBJ2-1,.
CASSVEAPSNLDTQYF,TGTGCCAGCAGCGTAGAGGCCCCCTCCAACTTAGATACGCAGTATTTT,once,TRBV9,TRBJ2-3,.
CASSRTGTANTIYF,TGTGCCAGCAGCCGGACCGGGACTGCAAACACCATATATTTT,.,TRBV6-5,TRBJ1-3,.
CASSLAQHQETQYF,TGTGCCAGCAGCTTGGCCCAGCACCAAGAGACCCAGTACTTC,.,TRBV5-6,TRBJ2-5,.
CASSQADRGRAEQYF,TGTGCCAGCAGCCAAGCAGACAGGGGTCGGGCCGAGCAGTACTTC,.,TRBV13,TRBJ2-7,TRBD1
CASSLSGVIAYEQYF,TGTGCCAGCAGCCTATCCGGGGTCATCGCCTACGAGCAGTACTTC,.,TRBV6-5,TRBJ2-7,.
CASSNMRLRQGPYEQYF,TGTGCCAGCAGCAACATGCGACTAAGACAGGGACCCTACGAGCAGTACTTC,.,TRBV7-2,TRBJ2-7,TRBD1
CASSLSINEKLFF,TGTGCCAGCAGCTTATCAATTAATGAAAAACTGTTTTTT,.,TRBV5-4,TRBJ1-4,.
CASNQGAWTEAFF,TGTGCCAGCAACCAGGGGGCATGGACTGAAGCTTTCTTT,.,TRBV6-5,TRBJ1-1,TRBD1
CASSQDPGGSYNEQFF,TGCGCCAGCAGCCAAGATCCGGGGGGCTCCTACAATGAGCAGTTCTTC,.,TRBV4-3,TRBJ2-1,TRBD2
CASSHNTEMNTEAFF,TGCGCCAGCAGCCACAACACCGAAATGAACACTGAAGCTTTCTTT,.,TRBV5-1,TRBJ1-1,.
CASSVAGTNSPLHF,TGTGCCAGCAGCGTAGCGGGGACTAATTCACCCCTCCACTTT,.,TRBV9,TRBJ1-6,.
CASSQETVPRYEQYF,TGTGCCAGCAGTCAAGAGACAGTCCCAAGGTACGAGCAGTACTTC,.,TRBV27,TRBJ2-7,.
CASKAGNTIYF,TGTGCCAGCAAGGCGGGAAACACCATATATTTT,.,TRBV25-1,TRBJ1-3,.
CASSQEGFAGGYYGYTF,TGCGCCAGCAGCCAAGAAGGATTCGCAGGGGGGTACTATGGCTACACCTTC,few,TRBV4-3,TRBJ1-2,TRBD1
CASIHYFSIGFGETQYF,TGTGCCAGCATCCACTACTTCAGCATCGGGTTTGGAGAGACCCAGTACTTC,.,TRBV5-6,TRBJ2-5,.
CASSRRTSSKGDNEQFF,TGTGCCAGCAGCCGGCGGACTAGCTCCAAGGGGGACAATGAGCAGTTCTTC,.,TRBV7-3,TRBJ2-1,TRBD2
CASTFTRNGLAGETQYF,TGTGCCAGTACCTTCACTCGGAATGGACTAGCTGGGGAGACCCAGTACTTC,.,TRBV19,TRBJ2-5,TRBD2
CASSQEKGDTEAFF,TGCGCCAGCAGCCAAGAAAAAGGAGACACTGAAGCTTTCTTT,.,TRBV4-3,TRBJ1-1,.
CSVEDFGTGGGFDYTF,TGCAGCGTAGAAGACTTCGGGACAGGGGGCGGTTTTGACTACACCTTC,.,TRBV29-1,TRBJ1-2,TRBD1
CSVEDGREGTYEQYF,TGCAGCGTTGAAGATGGGAGGGAGGGGACCTACGAGCAGTACTTC,.,TRBV29-1,TRBJ2-7,TRBD2
CASFTNYGYTF,TGTGCCAGCTTCACTAACTATGGCTACACCTTC,.,TRBV19,TRBJ1-2,.
CASSTIFRDRRDNEQFF,TGTGCCAGCAGTACCATTTTCCGGGACCGACGTGATAATGAGCAGTTCTTC,once,TRBV27,TRBJ2-1,.
CASGQFEMNTEAFF,TGTGCTAGTGGACAGTTCGAAATGAACACTGAAGCTTTCTTT,.,TRBV12-5,TRBJ1-1,.
CASSNAPAGGDEQFF,TGTGCCAGTAGTAATGCCCCAGCCGGGGGGGATGAGCAGTTCTTC,.,TRBV19,TRBJ2-1,TRBD2
CSVEGPWTGGVGTGELFF,TGCAGCGTTGAAGGACCTTGGACAGGGGGCGTTGGGACCGGGGAGCTGTTTTTT,.,TRBV29-1,TRBJ2-2,TRBD1
CASSIGDRPSYNEQFF,TGTGCCAGCAGCATAGGGGACCGCCCGTCCTACAATGAGCAGTTCTTC,.,TRBV7-3,TRBJ2-1,.
CASSEILGEQFF,TGTGCCAGCAGCGAAATTCTAGGGGAGCAGTTCTTC,.,TRBV13,TRBJ2-1,.
CASSTVTGIAGNTIYF,TGTGCCAGCAGCACGGTGACAGGGATCGCTGGAAACACCATATATTTT,.,TRBV9,TRBJ1-3,TRBD1
CACSEGAMNTEAFF,TGTGCCTGCTCCGAGGGAGCTATGAACACTGAAGCTTTCTTT,.,TRBV30,TRBJ1-1,.